The sequence of this TCR beta chain was determined in a study of blood T cell repertoires in COVID-19 (dated by TCRdb to the early 2020s). About the investigation overall: The collaborator samples originated in the United States, Italy and Spain and spanned the acute and convalescent phases of COVID-19. The prospective study material was composed of cDNA or gDNA derived from T cells, B-cell-depleted T cells, or PBMCs. Deeply sampled blood TCRbeta repertoires from subjects exposed to, actively infected with, or recovered from COVID-19 were included in the dataset. The repertoires were released in a freely available public database meant as a resource for research on the immune response to SARS-CoV-2. Samples came from the ongoing ImmuneRACE study (first 160 participants) plus 1,254 subjects from 6 global collaborators. A de-identified subject ID, COVID-19 status, age in years and sex were almost always included in the sample metadata. Where available, HLA class I and class II types were taken from metadata supplied by the sample provider and were not determined by assay-based typing. Overall study results and their limits: The quantity of clinical and demographic metadata differed by source and by participant and was supplied without curation.

A second Seattle source provided samples from volunteer blood donors who had recovered from COVID-19. The collaborating institutions used their own protocols to collect whole blood in K2EDTA tubes. For TCRbeta analysis, collaborators shipped samples in one of three forms: frozen whole blood, isolated PBMCs, or DNA extracted from either of those sample types. Notes on this clone: Its antigen is not yet known. Base qualities were left out, and no much larger clone turns up one base away.

From the germline V gene, CDR1 is LGHNA and CDR2 is YNFKEQ. The CDR3 goes from the cysteine to the phenylalanine over 16 residues. Solely the CDR3 DNA is kept, with 48 bases framed from the first base. V is pruned by 3 bases and J by 3 bases, leaving 3 bases of the junction without a gene match. TCRbeta CDR3 regions were amplified from genomic DNA using the immunoSEQ Assay, a bias-controlled multiplex PCR. The original methods were these. The number of nucleated cells in each sample was estimated by amplification of reference gene primers within the assay. To quantify the absolute abundance of each unique TCRbeta CDR3 rearrangement, sequence reads were collapsed and filtered. Productive Simpson clonality was computed per sample as the square root of Simpson's diversity index over productive rearrangements. This immuneACCESS table, as held by TCRdb, lists in-frame sequences with V and J called but not all clones. Of the missing ones, under half trace to an unresolved V gene in checked studies; the others have no known cause. V and J calls and clone size are as listed in that table; D and trimming were resolved from the DNA. For this sample the table gives over 150,000 clones, of which around 90% were detected only once. The ten largest clones take up roughly 4% of the sample.

Sequencing was performed on peripheral blood. The TCR sequence derives from a woman aged 55-69 years who had recovered from COVID-19. Rearrangement joined TRBV4-2 to TRBJ2-3; TRBD2 fits 13 bases in the junction. The CDR3 protein is CASSQTLAGGTDTQYF. The nucleotides read TGTGCCAGCAGCCAGACACTAGCGGGGGGGACAGATACGCAGTATTTT.